This TCR beta chain was identified during a study of shared clonotypes between healthy human individuals. Regarding the study as a whole: Enrolling few donors narrowed the genetic and exposure-history diversity that was represented.

Clones were read by immunoSEQ multiplex PCR, and TCRdb kept only the in-frame ones, dropping some. There are roughly 490,000 clones in the sample; roughly four fifths occur only once, and around 13% lies in the top ten. The CDR3 length is 13 residues. Germline CDR1 reads SGDLS; CDR2 reads YYNGEE. V lost 4 bases and J lost 6, with 11 bases in between. A word on this clone: The antigen is undetermined.

Sequencing used PBMCs. The rearrangement links TRBV9 to TRBJ2-1, with D uncertain. The sequence was obtained from a woman in her forties in good health. Some clones in this sample may be carry-over from other donors' samples. As DNA, the CDR3 is TGTGCCAGCAGCCCCTTCCTATTCAATGAGCAGTTCTTC. Translation: CASSPFLFNEQFF.